This TCR beta chain emerged from a study of OX40 agonist ivuxolimab in advanced cancers. Study information: Patients enrolled in dose escalation were diagnosed with hepatocellular carcinoma, melanoma, renal cell or head and neck cancer. Anti-PD-1, anti-PD-L1 or anti-CTLA-4 therapy given earlier was allowed, and 40% had some. Three patients, one with hepatocellular carcinoma and two with cutaneous melanoma, achieved partial responses.

Blood sampling was done at baseline, cycle 4 day 1, and cycle 7 day 1. TCRdb's copy holds only in-frame clones and misses some; the assay was immunoSEQ multiplex PCR. The table includes some 11,000 clones, 86% detected once. Sample: CD4+ or CD8+ T cells sorted from blood, taken in a trial of the OX40 agonist ivuxolimab. The clonotype originates from an adult with an advanced solid tumor such as melanoma, head and neck, liver or kidney cancer.

In DNA, the CDR3 is TGTGCCAGCAGCCTTACCGGGACAGGGACGACTGAAGCTTTCTTT. Its protein product is CASSLTGTGTTEAFF. The rearrangement links TRBV27 to TRBJ1-1; 9 bases agree with TRBD1. This CDR3 has 15 residues. The V segment lost 6 bases and the J segment 5 bases; nucleotides outside the gene matches: 10. Per germline, CDR1 MNHEY and CDR2 SMNVEV (reference sequence).